Shown below are 16 T cell receptor beta chains from a single sample sequenced in a study of blood T cell repertoires in COVID-19. Generated by immunoSEQ multiplex PCR, the TCRdb table keeps only in-frame clones and is missing some. The sample has around 340,000 clones; approximately 86% are singletons. Sequences were obtained from PBMCs or T cells enriched from blood (not recorded which). The source is a woman aged 40 to 49 with acute COVID-19.

This chain connects TRBV6-5 to TRBJ1-6; perhaps TRBD1 as D (6 bases). This CDR3 contains 15 residues. Germline V lookup: CDR1 MNHEY, CDR2 SVGAGI. Trimming shortened V by 0 bases and J by 3 bases, and 6 bases separated the two germline ends. The CDR3 region has the DNA TGTGCCAGCAGTTACTCGGGACACTATAATTCACCCCTCCACTTT. Translating it yields CASSYSGHYNSPLHF.

The rearrangement joins TRBV4-2 to TRBJ2-1, with D possibly TRBD2 on 6 matching bases. Between the trimmed V and J ends, which lost 3 bases and 5 bases, there was a span of 14 bases. Germline CDR1 and CDR2: LGHNA and YNFKEQ. CDR3 size: 15 residues. CDR3 protein: CASSQKSGLNNEQFF. The CDR3 DNA sequence: TGTGCCAGCAGCCAGAAGTCGGGACTCAACAATGAGCAGTTCTTC.

The chain recombines TRBV28 with TRBJ1-4; tentatively, D is TRBD1 (5 bases). CDR1 and CDR2 from the germline V gene are MDHEN and SYDVKM. CDR3 length: 16 residues. Between the trimmed V and J ends, which lost 6 bases and 3 bases, there was a span of 17 bases. CDR3 sequence: CASSRFHRLPNEKLFF. CDR3 bases: TGTGCCAGCAGCCGGTTCCACAGGTTGCCTAATGAAAAACTGTTTTTT.

This clone occurred a few times. This sequence joins TRBV7-3 and TRBJ2-1, with 10 bases fitting TRBD2. Germline V gene lookup returns CDR1 SGHTA and CDR2 FQGTGA. This CDR3 spans 15 amino acids. V lost 5 bases and J lost 6; bases outside the gene matches: 7. CDR3 protein: CASSTSGAPSNEQFF. The CDR3 region has the DNA TGTGCCAGCAGCACTAGCGGGGCTCCCTCCAATGAGCAGTTCTTC. Together with reference TRBV7-3 and TRBJ2-1, the CDR3 gives the full variable domain: GAGVSQTPSNKVTEKGKYVELRCDPISGHTALYWYRQSLGQGPEFLIYFQGTGAADDSGLPNDRFFAVRPEGSVSTLKIQRTERGDSAVYLCASSTSGAPSNEQFFGPGTRLTVL.

This chain's CDR3 is CASSPGTDRSQPQHF. Written as DNA, the CDR3 is TGTGCCAGCTCACCAGGGACAGACCGAAGTCAGCCCCAGCATTTT. The chain is built from TRBV18 and TRBJ1-5; TRBD1 matches at 7 bases. V was pared by 2 bases and J by 6 bases, with 7 bases of the junction left unmatched. The germline V gene has CDR1 KGHSH and CDR2 LQKENI. CDR3 size: 15 residues.

In its sample, this clone was seen a few times. The chain employs TRBV5-8 and TRBJ2-5; 13 positions match TRBD2. V lost 0 bases and J lost 1; bases outside the gene matches: 3. Germline CDR1 SGHTS, CDR2 YDEGEE. This CDR3 has 17 residues. The CDR3 nucleotides read TGTGCCAGCAGCTTGGGGACTAGCGGGGGCCTCCAAGAGACCCAGTACTTC. This sequence encodes CASSLGTSGGLQETQYF.

The sample holds one count of this clone. The J gene is TRBJ1-4, the V gene TRBV18, with no clear D. Germline V gene lookup returns CDR1 KGHSH and CDR2 LQKENI. There are 14 residues in the CDR3. Trimming stripped 5 bases from V and 3 bases from J, with 10 bases between. This CDR3 reads CASSNGVANEKLFF. The CDR3 coding sequence is TGTGCCAGCTCAAACGGGGTGGCTAATGAAAAACTGTTTTTT.

The gene calls are TRBV7-2 and TRBJ2-5; TRBD2 agrees at 11 bases. This CDR3 has 16 amino acids. Germline V CDR1 and CDR2: SGHTA, FQGNSA. With 5 bases clipped from V and 4 bases from J, the junction kept 9 bases outside the gene matches. CDR3 residues: CASSRASGGTRETQYF. The CDR3 DNA sequence: TGTGCCAGCAGCCGGGCTAGCGGGGGGACCAGAGAGACCCAGTACTTC.

The CDR3 DNA reads as TGTGCCAGCAGTGGACTAGGCGCGGGGAATGGCGGGGAGCTGTTTTTT. Translated: CASSGLGAGNGGELFF. The chain couples TRBV25-1 to TRBJ2-2, with D possibly being TRBD2 (6 bases). The CDR3 runs to 16 residues. From germline, CDR1 is MGHDK and CDR2 SYGVNS. Trimming took 4 bases from V and 7 from J, leaving 19 bases between them.

This clone was counted a single time. The chain recombines TRBV6-4 with TRBJ2-7; 10 bases map to TRBD1. V shed 2 bases and J 3 bases; nucleotides not matched to a gene: 1. CDR3 length: 14 amino acids. The V gene's germline CDR1 is MRHNA and CDR2 SNTAGT. For the CDR3, the DNA is TGTGCCAGCAGTGACGGGGACAGGGGCTACGAGCAGTACTTC. This encodes CASSDGDRGYEQYF.

The chain recombines TRBV6-4 with TRBJ2-7; D may be TRBD1 (5 bases). The germline gives CDR1 MRHNA, CDR2 SNTAGT. This CDR3 is built from 12 residues. Trimming took 6 bases from V and 3 from J, leaving 9 bases between them. Here the CDR3 DNA reads TGTGCCAGCAGACAGGCGTACTACGAGCAGTACTTC. Translation: CASRQAYYEQYF.

The chain is built from TRBV3-1 (or the pseudogene TRBV3-2) and TRBJ1-2, with unresolved D. Germline V gene lookup returns CDR1 LGHDT and CDR2 YNNKEL (reference sequence). CDR3 length: 16 amino acids. V lost 0 bases to trimming and J lost 0 bases, with 11 bases between them. The chain's CDR3 is CASSQETAGANYGYTF. The CDR3 bases are TGTGCCAGCAGCCAAGAGACGGCCGGAGCTAACTATGGCTACACCTTC.

The chain joins TRBV7-2 to TRBJ2-7, with TRBD2 as a possible D gene (7 bases). Trimming removed 5 bases at V and 2 bases at J, with 13 bases between. This CDR3 is built from 14 residues. Germline assignment: CDR1 SGHTA and CDR2 FQGNSA. CDR3 region: CASSPSGGPYEQYF. DNA of the CDR3: TGTGCCAGCAGCCCATCGGGGGGCCCCTACGAGCAGTACTTC.

The chain uses TRBV5-1 and TRBJ2-7; 9 bases map to TRBD1. Germline trimming cut 4 bases from V and 5 bases from J; bases unmatched to any gene: 10. CDR1 and CDR2 (germline): SGHRS, YFSETQ. This CDR3 spans 15 amino acids. CDR3 nucleotides: TGCGCCAGCAGCAACGGGACAGGGAGCATTCACGAGCAGTACTTC. Its protein product is CASSNGTGSIHEQYF.

V usage is TRBV7-2 and J usage is TRBJ1-5; D uncertain. Looked up from germline, CDR1 is SGHTA and CDR2 is FQGNSA. Trimming removed 3 bases at V and 0 bases at J, with 12 bases between. This CDR3 has 16 amino acids. CDR3 nucleotides: TGTGCCAGCAGCTTGGTTTGGGCCTATAGCAATCAGCCCCAGCATTTT. It translates to CASSLVWAYSNQPQHF.

The table lists this clone with a few counts. The chain combines TRBV5-4 with TRBJ2-2; 7 bases match TRBD2. V gave up 1 base and J gave up 6 bases; unmatched junction bases: 3. Germline assignment: CDR1 SGHNT and CDR2 YYREEE (reference sequence). The CDR3 runs 14 residues. The CDR3 DNA is TGTGCCAGCAGCTTGACACGGGGGGCCGGGGAGCTGTTTTTT. Translated: CASSLTRGAGELFF.